This passage covers 20 T cell receptor beta chains from one sample sequenced in a study of neoadjuvant anti-PD-1 for oral cavity cancer. Data came from immunoSEQ multiplex PCR; TCRdb stores just in-frame clones and leaves some out. Of 10,000 to 15,000 clones in the sample, roughly 60% were seen once. The sample consisted of PBMCs, taken before nivolumab (anti-PD-1) treatment. The receptors shown here come from a person between 35 and 79 years old with oral cavity squamous cell carcinoma.

This rearrangement joins TRBV9 to TRBJ1-1, with D possibly TRBD1 on 5 matching bases. Germline lookup yields CDR1 SGDLS and CDR2 YYNGEE. The CDR3 is made up of 13 amino acids. V lost 7 bases and J lost 0, with 10 bases in between. CDR3 coding DNA: TGTGCCAGCGTGCAGGGCCTGAACACTGAAGCTTTCTTT. Translation gives CASVQGLNTEAFF.

This clone was seen once. V is TRBV11-2 and J is TRBJ1-2; possible D gene TRBD1, 5 bases. The germline V gene encodes CDR1 SGHAT and CDR2 FQNNGV. Deletions cut 4 bases from V and 8 bases from J, with 17 bases between. The CDR3 contains 14 residues. In DNA form, the CDR3 reads TGTGCCAGCAGCTCCCACCGGGGACCGAAGGGCTACACCTTC. Protein: CASSSHRGPKGYTF.

The chain links TRBV5-1 to TRBJ1-4; D may be TRBD1 (5 bases). The germline gives CDR1 SGHRS, CDR2 YFSETQ. CDR3 length equals 16 residues. Trimming took 4 bases from V and 0 from J, leaving 13 bases between them. CDR3 in amino acids: CASSPGDGATNEKLFF. CDR3 nucleotides: TGCGCCAGCAGCCCCGGGGACGGTGCAACTAATGAAAAACTGTTTTTT.

This clone was detected a few times. CDR3 in amino acids: CATGRGAVRDTQYF. DNA for the CDR3: TGTGCCACCGGGCGGGGGGCAGTGCGGGATACGCAGTATTTT. The chain links TRBV27 to TRBJ2-3; TRBD2 matches at 8 bases. CDR1 is MNHEY, CDR2 SMNVEV, per germline (reference sequence). This CDR3 is built from 14 residues. The junction had 12 bases not matched to a gene; V was cut back by 10 bases and J by 6 bases.

This clone was counted once. The V gene is TRBV7-2, the J gene TRBJ2-1; TRBD1 is a possible D gene (7 bases). The CDR3 runs to 14 residues. Germline-derived CDR1 and CDR2 are SGHTA and FQGNSA. Trimming took off 3 bases at V and 6 bases at J, with 12 bases between the two ends. This CDR3 is CASSLDRTINEQFF. In DNA form, the CDR3 reads TGTGCCAGCAGCTTGGACAGGACTATCAATGAGCAGTTCTTC.

This clone was detected only a few times. This rearrangement joins TRBV6-1 to TRBJ2-7, with 12 bases fitting TRBD2. Germline V gene data show CDR1 as MNHNS and CDR2 as SASEGT. With V trimmed by 6 bases and J by 3 bases, 6 bases remained unmatched. CDR3 size: 15 residues. CDR3 protein: CASRETSGGVYEQYF. The CDR3 nucleotides are TGTGCCAGCAGGGAGACTAGCGGGGGCGTCTACGAGCAGTACTTC.

The rearrangement uses TRBV5-1 and TRBJ1-1; D unresolved. With 1 base removed from V and 7 bases from J, the gap between germline ends came to 17 bases. Germline CDR1 SGHRS, CDR2 YFSETQ. CDR3 length: 15 residues. The CDR3 DNA reads as TGCGCCAGCAGCTTGAATGGCGAGCCCGGAGGTGAAGCTTTCTTT. It codes for CASSLNGEPGGEAFF.

This clone was observed once. The genes are TRBV5-4 and TRBJ2-7; no clear D gene. This CDR3 comprises 12 residues. Looked up from germline, CDR1 is SGHNT and CDR2 is YYREEE (reference sequence). The V and J ends lost 0 bases and 4 bases respectively, with 5 bases between them. The CDR3 reads CASSLDRYEQYF. The CDR3, as DNA: TGTGCCAGCAGCTTGGATCGATACGAGCAGTACTTC.

V is TRBV2 and J is TRBJ1-1, with 8 bases fitting TRBD1. Germline lookup yields CDR1 SNHLY and CDR2 FYNNEI. The CDR3 length is 13 residues. With V trimmed by 10 bases and J by 4 bases, 8 bases remained unmatched. CDR3 amino acids: CATGQGSITEAFF. The CDR3 coding sequence is TGTGCCACCGGACAGGGAAGCATCACTGAAGCTTTCTTT. The full variable domain, with the rest looked up from reference TRBV2 and TRBJ1-1, is EPEVTQTPSHQVTQMGQEVILRCVPISNHLYFYWYRQILGQKVEFLVSFYNNEISEKSEIFDDQFSVERPDGSNFTLKIRSTKLEDSAMYFCATGQGSITEAFFGQGTRLTVV.

The rearrangement links TRBV5-6 to TRBJ1-2; no reliable D call. Per germline, CDR1 SGHDT and CDR2 YYEEEE. V lost 1 base, J lost 5 bases, and 15 bases lay in between. The CDR3 has 15 amino acids. In DNA form, the CDR3 reads TGTGCCAGCAGCTTGCGAGTAACCGGAGGGTATGGCTACACCTTC. Translating gives CASSLRVTGGYGYTF. Complete variable domain (other parts from reference TRBV5-6 and TRBJ1-2): DAGVTQSPTHLIKTRGQQVTLRCSPKSGHDTVSWYQQALGQGPQFIFQYYEEEERQRGNFPDRFSGHQFPNYSSELNVNALLLGDSALYLCASSLRVTGGYGYTFGSGTRLTVV.

This clone was detected a few times. The J gene is TRBJ1-2, the V gene TRBV6-1; no firm D call. Per the germline V gene, CDR1 is MNHNS and CDR2 is SASEGT. CDR3 length equals 14 residues. V gave up 2 bases and J gave up 1 base, with 8 bases separating them. CDR3 sequence reads: CASSELRGNYGYTF. The CDR3, as DNA: TGTGCCAGCAGTGAACTCCGGGGTAACTATGGCTACACCTTC.

The rearrangement uses TRBV12-5 and TRBJ2-6; D assignment may be TRBD1 or TRBD2 (5 bases each). The V end lost 0 bases, the J end lost 4 bases, and 10 bases lay between the germline ends. This CDR3 region has 16 residues. CDR1 and CDR2 (germline): LGHNT, FRNRAP. Here the CDR3 reads CASGLVRDAGANVLTF. In DNA form, the CDR3 reads TGTGCTAGTGGTTTGGTACGGGACGCCGGGGCCAACGTCCTGACTTTC.

A few counts support this clone. This chain connects TRBV6-1 to TRBJ1-6, with 7 bases identical to TRBD1. This CDR3 is 15 amino acids long. Germline trimming cut 5 bases from V and 7 bases from J; bases unmatched to any gene: 8. Germline assignment: CDR1 MNHNS and CDR2 SASEGT. The CDR3 here is CASSPSGRGNSPLHF. The CDR3 DNA reads TGTGCCAGCAGTCCTAGCGGCAGGGGGAATTCACCCCTCCACTTT.

The chain carries TRBV29-1 and TRBJ2-3, with D tentatively TRBD1 or TRBD2 (5 bases each). The CDR3 covers 12 residues. V lost 2 bases and J lost 7, with 10 bases in between. Germline V CDR1 and CDR2: SQVTM, ANQGSEA. CDR3 loop: CSVERGENTQYF. Written as DNA, the CDR3 is TGCAGCGTTGAACGAGGGGAAAATACGCAGTATTTT.

CDR3 nucleotides: TGTGCCAGCAGCGACCCGGGCCCCAATCGGAGAGTTGAGACCCAGTACTTC. It codes for CASSDPGPNRRVETQYF. This chain links TRBV7-9 with TRBJ2-5, with D hard to call. The V end was cut by 5 bases, the J end by 5 bases, with 24 bases between. This CDR3 region has 17 residues. Germline lookup yields CDR1 SEHNR and CDR2 FQNEAQ (reference sequence). Full variable domain (missing parts from reference TRBV7-9 and TRBJ2-5): DTGVSQNPRHKITKRGQNVTFRCDPISEHNRLYWYRQTLGQGPEFLTYFQNEAQLEKSRLLSDRFSAERPKGSFSTLEIQRTEQGDSAMYLCASSDPGPNRRVETQYFGPGTRLLVL.

The chain employs TRBV6-1 and TRBJ2-7, with 7 bases matching TRBD1. Germline CDR1 and CDR2: MNHNS and SASEGT. This CDR3 is 15 amino acids long. The V gene end was trimmed by 7 bases and the J gene end by 0 bases; junction bases not matched to a gene: 9. CDR3 bases: TGTGCCAGCAAAGGCGGACAGGCCAGCTCCTACGAGCAGTACTTC. Amino acid sequence: CASKGGQASSYEQYF.

The gene calls are TRBV5-5 and TRBJ1-6; unclear D gene. In germline, CDR1 is SGHKS, CDR2 YYEKEE (reference sequence). CDR3 length equals 17 residues. Trimming stripped 4 bases from V and 1 base from J, with 15 bases between. CDR3 region: CASSPSALRSYNSPLHF. CDR3 DNA sequence: TGTGCCAGCAGCCCTTCGGCCCTTAGGTCCTATAATTCACCCCTCCACTTT.

Only a few counts were recorded for this clone. V gene TRBV5-1 combines with J gene TRBJ1-2; D may be TRBD1 (5 bases). The length of the CDR3 is 14 residues. From germline, CDR1 is SGHRS and CDR2 YFSETQ. Between the trimmed V and J ends, which lost 0 bases and 4 bases, there was a span of 10 bases. CDR3 sequence reads: CASSLDQGPYGYTF. The CDR3 bases are TGCGCCAGCAGCTTGGATCAGGGCCCCTATGGCTACACCTTC.

V gene TRBV6-5 combines with J gene TRBJ1-1; no definite D call. The V gene's germline CDR1 is MNHEY and CDR2 SVGAGI. The CDR3 extends over 13 amino acids. The V end lost 2 bases, the J end lost 9 bases, and 13 bases lay between the germline ends. In DNA, the CDR3 is TGTGCCAGCAGTTACGGGCTGGACGATAAAGCTTTCTTT. This translates into CASSYGLDDKAFF.

This CDR3 is CASRLLNTGELFF. The CDR3 bases are TGTGCCAGCAGGTTGCTTAACACCGGGGAGCTGTTTTTT. This chain connects TRBV2 to TRBJ2-2; D not resolved. Germline loops: CDR1 SNHLY, CDR2 FYNNEI. V dropped 6 bases and J dropped 2 bases, with 7 bases sitting between them. This CDR3 contains 13 residues.